One sample yielded the 7 T cell receptor beta chains listed below, sequenced in a study of T cell responses to AZD1222 COVID-19 vaccine. The assay was immunoSEQ multiplex PCR, and TCRdb's table has in-frame clones only and misses some. The top ten hold 4.4% of the sample, which has 100,000 to 150,000 clones, around 85% seen once. Sequences were derived from peripheral blood, sampled 28 days after the second AZD1222 dose. These receptors were collected from an adult who received the AZD1222 COVID-19 vaccine.

The rearrangement uses TRBV6-2 or TRBV6-3 and TRBJ2-1, with 10 bases lining up with TRBD2. This CDR3 contains 15 residues. Trimming at V came to 4 bases and at J to 16 bases, leaving 16 bases not matched to a gene. Germline-derived CDR1 and CDR2 are MNHEY and SVGEGT. This chain's CDR3 is CASSFFQRGGQRYFF. CDR3 nucleotide sequence: TGTGCCAGCAGTTTTTTCCAGCGGGGGGGCCAAAGATACTTCTTC.

This clone came up a few times. This chain uses TRBV7-8 with TRBJ1-3, with D tentatively TRBD1 (5 bases). The CDR3 is made up of 14 amino acids. The germline gives CDR1 SGHVS, CDR2 FQNEAQ. Trimming removed 5 bases at V and 2 bases at J, with 10 bases between. CDR3 nucleotide sequence: TGTGCCAGCAGCCCCGGGACTACTGGAAACACCATATATTTT. This encodes CASSPGTTGNTIYF.

This sequence joins TRBV7-9 and TRBJ1-6; weak D call: TRBD1 (5 bases). Germline-derived CDR1 and CDR2 are SEHNR and FQNEAQ (reference sequence). Trimming removed 4 bases from V and 4 bases from J, with 11 bases in between. This CDR3 is built from 15 residues. The CDR3 spells CASSSDKGYNSPLHF. The CDR3 DNA is TGTGCCAGCAGCTCGGACAAGGGGTATAATTCACCCCTCCACTTT.

This clone was detected only once. The V call is TRBV18, the J call TRBJ2-3; 8 bases align to TRBD1. There are 17 residues in the CDR3. V gave up 4 bases and J gave up 6 bases; unmatched junction bases: 15. In germline, CDR1 is KGHSH, CDR2 LQKENI. This CDR3 is CASSQLDRDPLVDTQYF. CDR3 DNA: TGTGCCAGCTCACAACTGGACAGGGACCCCCTAGTGGATACGCAGTATTTT.

This chain uses TRBV21-1 with TRBJ1-1. TRBV21-1 is recorded as a pseudogene. The CDR3 contains 17 residues. CDR3 DNA: TGTGCCAGCAGCCATAAAACTTATGGGGGTCAGAACACTGAAGCTTTCTTT. Its translation: CASSHKTYGGQNTEAFF.

V and J are TRBV19 and TRBJ2-1; 8 bases match TRBD1. J lost 2 bases, V lost 3 bases, and 9 bases had no gene match. Germline V gene data show CDR1 as LNHDA and CDR2 as SQIVND (reference sequence). The CDR3 is 17 amino acids. This CDR3 is CASSMEFRGQAYNEQFF. CDR3 DNA sequence: TGTGCCAGTAGTATGGAATTCAGGGGGCAAGCCTACAATGAGCAGTTCTTC. Together with reference TRBV19 and TRBJ2-1, the CDR3 gives the full variable domain: DGGITQSPKYLFRKEGQNVTLSCEQNLNHDAMYWYRQDPGQGLRLIYYSQIVNDFQKGDIAEGYSVSREKKESFPLTVTSAQKNPTAFYLCASSMEFRGQAYNEQFFGPGTRLTVL.

This clone was counted a few times. The chain combines TRBV6-5 with TRBJ1-5, with TRBD1 matching 8 bases. V lost 8 bases, J lost 7 bases, and 7 bases stayed unmatched. The V gene's germline CDR1 is MNHEY and CDR2 SVGAGI. This CDR3 comprises 13 residues. The CDR3, as DNA: TGTGCCAGCCTTGGACAGGGTGACCAGCCCCAGCATTTT. Its protein is CASLGQGDQPQHF.